This TCR beta chain was retrieved from a study of shared clonotypes between healthy human individuals. The authors' processing: ImmunoSEQ supplied junction-only sequences lacking quality scores, so filtering was different. The repertoire was sequenced with immunoSEQ multiplex PCR; TCRdb's copy has only in-frame clones and lacks some. The V and J calls and clone size were taken over from that table, and D and trimming were inferred from the DNA. The repertoire holds 1.5 million to 1.9 million clones, with approximately 98% as singletons. The V gene's germline CDR1 is LNHDA and CDR2 SQIVND (reference sequence). The CDR3 is made up of 12 amino acids. V lost 4 bases and J 8 bases, leaving 11 bases between the germline ends. The split of CD4+ cells yielded CD45RA+ naive and CD45RA-negative memory subsets.

The chain joins TRBV19 to TRBJ1-1; no clear D. The TCR was taken from a man aged 25-45 years in good health. Sequencing was carried out using naive CD4+ T cells sorted from blood. Subset given: CD45RA+ positively selected. In DNA form, the CDR3 reads TGTGCCAGTAGTACCGCACGGCGGGAAGCTTTCTTT. Residues: CASSTARREAFF.